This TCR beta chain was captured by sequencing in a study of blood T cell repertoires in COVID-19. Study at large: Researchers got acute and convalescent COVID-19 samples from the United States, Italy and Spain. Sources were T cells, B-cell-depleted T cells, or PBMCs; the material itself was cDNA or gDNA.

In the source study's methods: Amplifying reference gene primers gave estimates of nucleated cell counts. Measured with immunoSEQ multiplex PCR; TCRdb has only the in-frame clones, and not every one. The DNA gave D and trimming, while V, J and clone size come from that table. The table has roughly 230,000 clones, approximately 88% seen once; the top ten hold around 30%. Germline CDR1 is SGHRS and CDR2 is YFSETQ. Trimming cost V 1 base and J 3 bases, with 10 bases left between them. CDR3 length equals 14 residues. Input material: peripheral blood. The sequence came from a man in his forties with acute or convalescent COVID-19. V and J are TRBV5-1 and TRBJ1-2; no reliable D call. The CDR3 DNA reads TGCGCCAGCAGCTTGTTCGGGCGGGACTATGGCTACACCTTC. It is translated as CASSLFGRDYGYTF.